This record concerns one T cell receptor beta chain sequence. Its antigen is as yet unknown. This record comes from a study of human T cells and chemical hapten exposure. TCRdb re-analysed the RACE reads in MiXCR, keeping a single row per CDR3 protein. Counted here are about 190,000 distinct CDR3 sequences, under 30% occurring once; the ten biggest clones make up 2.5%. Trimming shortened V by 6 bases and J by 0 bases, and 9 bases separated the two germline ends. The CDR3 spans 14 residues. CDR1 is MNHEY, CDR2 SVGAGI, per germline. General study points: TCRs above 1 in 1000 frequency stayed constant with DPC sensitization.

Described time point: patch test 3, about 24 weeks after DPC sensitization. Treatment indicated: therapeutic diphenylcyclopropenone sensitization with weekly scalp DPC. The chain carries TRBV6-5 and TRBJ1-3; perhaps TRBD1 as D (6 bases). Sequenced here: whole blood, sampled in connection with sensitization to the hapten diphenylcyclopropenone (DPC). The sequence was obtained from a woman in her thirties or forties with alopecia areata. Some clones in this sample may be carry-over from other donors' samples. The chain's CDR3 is CASSRQVSGNTIYF. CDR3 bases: TGTGCCAGCAGCAGACAGGTCTCTGGAAACACCATATATTTT.